Below, 4 T cell receptor beta chains from the same sample are listed, as sequenced in a study of cytotoxic CD8 clonotypes in ibrutinib-treated CLL. Sequencing used immunoSEQ multiplex PCR; TCRdb keeps in-frame clones, though not all of them. The sample holds 110,000 or so clones; 50% to 65% are singletons and the top ten take more than 35%. Sequenced here: PBMCs, sampled after 24 months of ibrutinib treatment. The origin of the receptors is a human donor with chronic lymphocytic leukemia.

The rearrangement joins TRBV9 to TRBJ2-5; 7 bases map to TRBD2. Germline values: CDR1 SGDLS, CDR2 YYNGEE. CDR3 length equals 18 residues. V dropped 2 bases and J dropped 0; count of bases not matched to a gene: 13. CDR3 protein: CASSVSTSVALYQETQYF. CDR3 nucleotide sequence: TGTGCCAGCAGCGTTTCTACTAGCGTGGCATTGTACCAAGAGACCCAGTACTTC.

The chain uses TRBV4-1 and TRBJ2-7, with TRBD1 matching 7 bases. V shed 4 bases and J 3 bases; nucleotides not matched to a gene: 6. Germline V lookup: CDR1 MGHRA, CDR2 YSYEKL. The CDR3 covers 14 residues. The CDR3 sequence is CASSPKGQSYEQYF. The DNA of the CDR3 is TGCGCCAGCAGCCCGAAGGGACAGAGCTACGAGCAGTACTTC.

The chain is built from TRBV5-1 and TRBJ2-5; 9 bases line up with TRBD2. The CDR3 has 16 amino acids. CDR1 is SGHRS, CDR2 YFSETQ, per germline. J lost 3 bases, V lost 4 bases, and 10 bases had no gene match. For the CDR3, the DNA is TGCGCCAGCAGCCTGGAGATCGTAGCGGGGGAAGAGACCCAGTACTTC. Translation gives CASSLEIVAGEETQYF. Full variable domain (missing parts from reference TRBV5-1 and TRBJ2-5): KAGVTQTPRYLIKTRGQQVTLSCSPISGHRSVSWYQQTPGQGLQFLFEYFSETQRNKGNFPGRFSGRQFSNSRSEMNVSTLELGDSALYLCASSLEIVAGEETQYFGPGTRLLVL.

The chain recombines TRBV7-2 with TRBJ2-1, with D possibly being TRBD1 (6 bases). Germline V gives CDR1 SGHTA, CDR2 FQGNSA. This CDR3 has 13 residues. Trimming took 3 bases from V and 8 from J, leaving 11 bases between them. The chain's CDR3 is CASSFNRDDEQFF. Here the CDR3 DNA reads TGTGCCAGCAGCTTTAACAGGGATGATGAGCAGTTCTTC.